The next 2 T cell receptor beta chains were all read from a single sample in a study of early T cells in non-severe SARS-CoV-2 infection (dated by TCRdb to the early 2020s). Receptor amplification or capture employed 5' RACE. Sequencing instrument: NextSeq 500. TCRdb trimmed public reads at Q25 via fastp, called clones via MiXCR and kept in-frame beta chains. CDR3 protein sequences are deduplicated, and each keeps its most common genes and DNA. The sample has 60,000 to 75,000 distinct CDR3 sequences on record, about 10% of them singletons. The ten largest make up almost 6.5% of the sample. Sequencing was performed on whole blood. These receptors originate from an adult who was a healthcare worker with PCR-confirmed SARS-CoV-2 infection or an uninfected control (not recorded which).

V gene TRBV21-1 combines with J gene TRBJ2-7; the D call of TRBD1 is as the table states it, not checked on the DNA. TRBV21-1 is annotated as a pseudogene. The CDR3 length is 15 residues. CDR3 sequence: CASSTLGAADYEQYF. CDR3 nucleotide sequence: TGTGCCAGCAGCACCCTGGGGGCAGCCGACTACGAGCAGTACTTC.

The chain recombines TRBV12-5 with TRBJ2-2, with 8 bases aligning to TRBD1. CDR3 length equals 13 residues. Germline V gene lookup returns CDR1 LGHNT and CDR2 FRNRAP. The V segment lost 4 bases and the J segment 5 bases; nucleotides outside the gene matches: 0. In DNA form, the CDR3 reads TGTGCTAGTGGTTGGACAGGGACCGGGGAGCTGTTTTTT. Encoded protein: CASGWTGTGELFF.